The next 13 T cell receptor beta chains were all read from a single sample in a study of graft-versus-host responses after intestinal transplantation. Data came from immunoSEQ multiplex PCR; TCRdb stores just in-frame clones and leaves some out. The sample consists of tens of thousands of clones, around 94% of them appearing once. Sample: PBMCs, taken 16 days after intestinal transplant. Source of these receptors: a human patient who received an intestinal transplant, so some T cells may come from the graft donor.

This clone was observed a single time. V gene TRBV28 combines with J gene TRBJ1-1; no firm D call. The CDR3 contains 11 residues. The germline V gene has CDR1 MDHEN and CDR2 SYDVKM. Between the trimmed V and J ends, which lost 10 bases and 2 bases, there was a span of 8 bases. In DNA, the CDR3 is TGTGCCATACGCTCCAACACTGAAGCTTTCTTT. Translating gives CAIRSNTEAFF.

This clone was detected only once. The gene calls are TRBV5-8 and TRBJ1-1; D is unclear. The CDR3 covers 16 residues. Germline CDR1 SGHTS, CDR2 YDEGEE. V lost 2 bases and J lost 3, with 17 bases in between. The CDR3 spells CASSLVSGFLDTEAFF. CDR3 nucleotide sequence: TGTGCCAGCAGCTTAGTTTCGGGGTTTTTAGACACTGAAGCTTTCTTT.

The chain employs TRBV6-5 and TRBJ2-2, with D possibly matching TRBD1 (6 bases). The V end was cut by 4 bases, the J end by 3 bases, with 9 bases between. The CDR3 sequence is 14 residues long. The germline V gene encodes CDR1 MNHEY and CDR2 SVGAGI. The CDR3 here is CASSFGQHTGELFF. For the CDR3, the DNA is TGTGCCAGCAGTTTCGGACAGCACACCGGGGAGCTGTTTTTT.

This chain joins TRBV7-8 and TRBJ2-3; D may correspond to TRBD1 or TRBD2 (5 bases each). The V and J ends lost 3 bases and 2 bases respectively, with 18 bases between them. The CDR3 covers 17 residues. Germline-derived CDR1 and CDR2 are SGHVS and FQNEAQ. The CDR3 nucleotides are TGTGCCAGCAGCTTGGTCCCGGGGACGGCATACACAGATACGCAGTATTTT. Translated, it gives CASSLVPGTAYTDTQYF.

The gene calls are TRBV28 and TRBJ1-6; no definite D call. The V gene's germline CDR1 is MDHEN and CDR2 SYDVKM. This CDR3 has 16 amino acids. Trimming stripped 3 bases from V and 0 bases from J, with 9 bases between. The CDR3 loop is CASSFRGSSYNSPLHF. In nucleotides, the CDR3 is TGTGCCAGCAGTTTCCGCGGGAGCTCCTATAATTCACCCCTCCACTTT.

The chain is built from TRBV4-1 and TRBJ2-7; D is possibly TRBD1 (6 bases). The CDR3 has 18 amino acids. The V end lost 3 bases, the J end lost 0 bases, and 21 bases lay between the germline ends. The germline V gene has CDR1 MGHRA and CDR2 YSYEKL. CDR3: CASSHHLIRTVSSYEQYF. CDR3 nucleotide sequence: TGCGCCAGCAGCCACCACCTAATTAGGACAGTCAGCTCCTACGAGCAGTACTTC.

This clone was found once. The chain recombines TRBV19 with TRBJ2-7, with D possibly TRBD1 on 5 matching bases. This CDR3 contains 13 residues. Germline V gene data show CDR1 as LNHDA and CDR2 as SQIVND (reference sequence). Trimming left V 3 bases short and J 0 bases short, with 6 bases between. CDR3 bases: TGTGCCAGTAGTATGACAGCCTCCTACGAGCAGTACTTC. Translating it yields CASSMTASYEQYF.

V usage is TRBV12-5 and J usage is TRBJ2-1; no clear D gene. The V end was cut by 1 base, the J end by 4 bases, with 5 bases between. Germline lookup yields CDR1 LGHNT and CDR2 FRNRAP. The CDR3 covers 13 residues. The DNA for the CDR3 is TGTGCTAGTGGTTTGGCCAATTACAATGAGCAGTTCTTC. Translating gives CASGLANYNEQFF.

The gene calls are TRBV5-1 and TRBJ2-7; D assignment may be TRBD1 or TRBD2 (5 bases each). This CDR3 spans 13 amino acids. Trimming took 3 bases from V and 6 from J, leaving 13 bases between them. Germline values: CDR1 SGHRS, CDR2 YFSETQ. CDR3: CASSYQPGPEQYF. CDR3 DNA sequence: TGCGCCAGCAGCTATCAACCGGGGCCCGAGCAGTACTTC.

This chain uses TRBV27 with TRBJ2-1; the D gene is possibly TRBD2 (5 bases). The CDR3 consists of 13 residues. V gave up 6 bases and J gave up 10 bases, with 16 bases separating them. The germline CDR1 and CDR2 sequences are MNHEY and SMNVEV (reference sequence). The CDR3 region has the DNA TGTGCCAGCAGGAGTCTAGCCCCGAGGGAGCAGTTCTTC. This gives the protein CASRSLAPREQFF.

This clone was seen a single time. The chain has TRBV4-3 and TRBJ2-1; D possibly corresponds to TRBD1 (6 bases). The length of the CDR3 is 14 residues. V dropped 3 bases and J dropped 5 bases, with 11 bases sitting between them. Germline assignment: CDR1 LGHNA and CDR2 YSLEER. In nucleotides, the CDR3 is TGCGCCAGCAGCCACAGGGGTGGAGACAATGAGCAGTTCTTC. Protein sequence: CASSHRGGDNEQFF.

Comments on this clone: Other DNA sequences from this sample encode an identical CDR3 as well. The chain couples TRBV12-5 to TRBJ1-2, with D tentatively TRBD1 (6 bases). Per the germline V gene, CDR1 is LGHNT and CDR2 is FRNRAP. The V gene lost 6 bases and the J gene lost 4 bases, with 15 bases spanning the gap. This CDR3 has 14 amino acids. The CDR3 bases are TGTGCTAGTGGCGGTGGCGGGGGGGCCTATGGCTACACCTTC. This sequence encodes CASGGGGGAYGYTF.

The V gene is TRBV5-6, the J gene TRBJ2-2; D gene uncertain. Trimming shortened V by 4 bases and J by 1 base, and 8 bases separated the two germline ends. CDR1 is SGHDT and CDR2 is YYEEEE in the germline V gene. This CDR3 is built from 14 residues. The CDR3 DNA reads as TGTGCCAGCAGCCGGACCCTGAACACCGGGGAGCTGTTTTTT. Residues: CASSRTLNTGELFF.